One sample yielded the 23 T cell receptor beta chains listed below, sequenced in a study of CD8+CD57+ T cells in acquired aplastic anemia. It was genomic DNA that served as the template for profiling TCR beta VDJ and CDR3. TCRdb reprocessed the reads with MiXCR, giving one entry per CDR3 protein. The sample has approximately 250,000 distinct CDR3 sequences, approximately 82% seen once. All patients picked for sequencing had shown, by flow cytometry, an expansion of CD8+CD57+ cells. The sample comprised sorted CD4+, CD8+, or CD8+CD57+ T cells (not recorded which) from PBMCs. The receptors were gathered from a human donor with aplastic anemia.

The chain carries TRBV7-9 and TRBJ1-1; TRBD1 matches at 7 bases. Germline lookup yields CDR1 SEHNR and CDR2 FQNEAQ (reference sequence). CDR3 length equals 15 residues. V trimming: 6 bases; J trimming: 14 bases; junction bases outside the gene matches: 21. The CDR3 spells CASSRAGGGSGNTFF. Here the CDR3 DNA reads TGTGCCAGCAGTCGAGCAGGGGGAGGCTCTGGAAACACCTTCTTT.

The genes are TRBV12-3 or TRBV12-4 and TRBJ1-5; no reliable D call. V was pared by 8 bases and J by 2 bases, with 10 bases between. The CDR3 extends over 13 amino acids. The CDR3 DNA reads TGTGCCAGCCGTACTTCGGGCAATCAGCCCCAGCATTTT. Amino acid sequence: CASRTSGNQPQHF.

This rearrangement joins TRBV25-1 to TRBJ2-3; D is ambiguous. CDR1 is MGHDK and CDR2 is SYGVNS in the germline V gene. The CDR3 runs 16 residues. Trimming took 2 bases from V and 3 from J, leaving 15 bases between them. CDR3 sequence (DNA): TGTGCCAGCAGTGAACAGCTCGCGGCAGAGACAGATACGCAGTATTTT. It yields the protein CASSEQLAAETDTQYF.

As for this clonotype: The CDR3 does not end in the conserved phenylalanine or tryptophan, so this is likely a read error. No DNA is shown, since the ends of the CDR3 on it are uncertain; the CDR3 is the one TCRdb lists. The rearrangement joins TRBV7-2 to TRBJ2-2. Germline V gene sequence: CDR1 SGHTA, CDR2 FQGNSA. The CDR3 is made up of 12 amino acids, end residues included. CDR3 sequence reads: CASSLAGGALLL.

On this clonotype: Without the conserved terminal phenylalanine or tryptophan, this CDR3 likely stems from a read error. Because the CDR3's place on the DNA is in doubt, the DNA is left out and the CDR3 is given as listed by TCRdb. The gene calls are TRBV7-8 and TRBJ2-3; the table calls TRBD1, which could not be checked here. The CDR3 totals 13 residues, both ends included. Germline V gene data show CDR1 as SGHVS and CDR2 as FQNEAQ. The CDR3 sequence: CASSVGGGATPHY.

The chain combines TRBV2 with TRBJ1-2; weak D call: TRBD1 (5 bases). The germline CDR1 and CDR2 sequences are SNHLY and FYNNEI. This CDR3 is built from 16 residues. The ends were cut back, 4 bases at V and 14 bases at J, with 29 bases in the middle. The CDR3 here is CASSAGGIHVQFVGTF. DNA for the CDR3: TGTGCCAGCAGTGCTGGGGGGATCCATGTGCAGTTCGTCGGGACCTTC.

The CDR3 sequence is CASSVDLGGNGYTF. In DNA form, the CDR3 reads TGTGCCAGCAGCGTAGATTTGGGGGGGAATGGCTACACCTTC. This rearrangement joins TRBV9 to TRBJ1-2, with D perhaps TRBD1 (5 bases). Trimming left V 0 bases short and J 6 bases short, with 12 bases between. There are 14 residues in the CDR3. Per the germline V gene, CDR1 is SGDLS and CDR2 is YYNGEE.

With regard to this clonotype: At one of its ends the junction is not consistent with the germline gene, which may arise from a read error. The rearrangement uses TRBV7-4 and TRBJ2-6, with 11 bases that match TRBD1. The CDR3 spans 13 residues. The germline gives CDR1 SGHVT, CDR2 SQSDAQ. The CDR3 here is CASSGTGGNVLTF. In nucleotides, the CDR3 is TGTGCCAGCAGCGGGACAGGGGGCAACGTCCTGACTTTC.

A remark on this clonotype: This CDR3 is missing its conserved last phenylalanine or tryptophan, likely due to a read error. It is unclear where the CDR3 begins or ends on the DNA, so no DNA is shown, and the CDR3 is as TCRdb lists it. CDR3 amino acids: CASSLAHGTKETQYFG. The V gene is TRBV7-6, the J gene TRBJ1-2; the D call TRBD1 from the table was never checked on the DNA. Germline assignment: CDR1 SGHVS and CDR2 FNYEAQ. The CDR3 sequence runs 16 residues, both termini included.

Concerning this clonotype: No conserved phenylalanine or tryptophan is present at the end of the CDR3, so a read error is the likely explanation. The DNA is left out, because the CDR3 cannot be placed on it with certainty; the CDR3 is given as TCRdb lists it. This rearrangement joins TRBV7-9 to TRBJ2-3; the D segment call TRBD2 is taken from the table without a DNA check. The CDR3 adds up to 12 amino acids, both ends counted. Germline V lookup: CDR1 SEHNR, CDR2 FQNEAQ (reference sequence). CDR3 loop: CASSHPMTSGNV.

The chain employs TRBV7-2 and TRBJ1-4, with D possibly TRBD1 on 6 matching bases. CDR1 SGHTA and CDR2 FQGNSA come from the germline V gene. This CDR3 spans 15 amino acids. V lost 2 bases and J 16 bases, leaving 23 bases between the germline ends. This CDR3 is CASSLIGTSHETQFF. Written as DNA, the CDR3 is TGTGCCAGCAGCTTAATAGGGACAAGTCATGAGACACAGTTTTTT.

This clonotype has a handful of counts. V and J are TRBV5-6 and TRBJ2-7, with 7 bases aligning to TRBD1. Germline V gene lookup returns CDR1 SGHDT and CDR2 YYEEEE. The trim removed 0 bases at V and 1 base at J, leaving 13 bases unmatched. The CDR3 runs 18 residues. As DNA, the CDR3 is TGTGCCAGCAGCTTGGATACGGACGGGACAGCCCTTTCCTACGAGCAGTACGTC. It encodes CASSLDTDGTALSYEQYV.

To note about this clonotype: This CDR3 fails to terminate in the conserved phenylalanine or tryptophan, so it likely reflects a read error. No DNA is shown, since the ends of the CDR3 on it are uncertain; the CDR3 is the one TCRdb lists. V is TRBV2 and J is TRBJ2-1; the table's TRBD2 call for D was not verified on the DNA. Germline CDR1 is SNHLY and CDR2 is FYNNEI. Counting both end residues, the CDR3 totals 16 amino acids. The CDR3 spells CASSELDPLLFEQYFV.

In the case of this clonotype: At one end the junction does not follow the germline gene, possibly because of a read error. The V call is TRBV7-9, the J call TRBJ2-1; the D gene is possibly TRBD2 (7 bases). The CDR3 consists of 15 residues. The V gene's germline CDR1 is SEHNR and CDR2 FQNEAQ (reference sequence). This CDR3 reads CASSLQGGAWVKHFF. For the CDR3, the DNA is TGTGCCAGCAGCCTACAAGGGGGGGCCTGGGTCAAGCATTTCTTC.

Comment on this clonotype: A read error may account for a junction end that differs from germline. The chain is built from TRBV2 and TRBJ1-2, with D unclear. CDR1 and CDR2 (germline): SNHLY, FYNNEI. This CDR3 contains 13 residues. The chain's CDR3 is CASSHGLAGGHSF. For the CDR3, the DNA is TGCGCCAGCAGCCACGGCCTTGCAGGTGGCCACTCCTTT. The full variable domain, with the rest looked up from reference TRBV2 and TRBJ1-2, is EPEVTQTPSHQVTQMGQEVILRCVPISNHLYFYWYRQILGQKVEFLVSFYNNEISEKSEIFDDQFSVERPDGSNFTLKIRSTKLEDSAMYFCASSHGLAGGHSFGSGTRLTVV.

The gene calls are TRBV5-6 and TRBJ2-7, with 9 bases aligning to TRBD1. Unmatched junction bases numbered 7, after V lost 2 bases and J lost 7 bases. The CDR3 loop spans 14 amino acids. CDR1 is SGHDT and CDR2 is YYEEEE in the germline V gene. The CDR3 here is CASSLDRGAGEQYV. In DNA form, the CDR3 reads TGTGCCAGCAGCTTAGACAGGGGGGCCGGGGAGCAGTACGTC.

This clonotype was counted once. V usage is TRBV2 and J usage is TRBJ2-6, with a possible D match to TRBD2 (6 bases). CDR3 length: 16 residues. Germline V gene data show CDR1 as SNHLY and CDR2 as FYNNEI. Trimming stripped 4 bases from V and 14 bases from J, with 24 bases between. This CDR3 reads CASSVGGIHGQIFLTF. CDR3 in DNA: TGTGCCAGCAGTGTTGGGGGGATCCATGGGCAGATCTTCCTGACTTTC.

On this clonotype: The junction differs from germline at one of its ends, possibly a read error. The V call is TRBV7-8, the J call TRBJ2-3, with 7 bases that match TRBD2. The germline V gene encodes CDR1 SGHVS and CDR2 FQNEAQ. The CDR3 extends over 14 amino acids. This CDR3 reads CASSFPRGGTTQSF. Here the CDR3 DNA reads TGTGCCAGCAGCTTTCCTCGAGGCGGGACTACGCAGTCTTTT. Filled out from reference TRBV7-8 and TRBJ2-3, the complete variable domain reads GAGVSQSPRYKVAKRGQDVALRCDPISGHVSLFWYQQALGQGPEFLTYFQNEAQLDKSGLPSDRFFAERPEGSVSTLKIQRTQQEDSAVYLCASSFPRGGTTQSFGPGTRLTVL.

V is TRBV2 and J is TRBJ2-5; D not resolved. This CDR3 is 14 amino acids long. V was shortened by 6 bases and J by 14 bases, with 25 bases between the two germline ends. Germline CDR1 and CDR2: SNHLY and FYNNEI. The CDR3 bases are TGTGCCAGCAGGGACGGCTGCACCGATACGCCGTATTACTTC. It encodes CASRDGCTDTPYYF.

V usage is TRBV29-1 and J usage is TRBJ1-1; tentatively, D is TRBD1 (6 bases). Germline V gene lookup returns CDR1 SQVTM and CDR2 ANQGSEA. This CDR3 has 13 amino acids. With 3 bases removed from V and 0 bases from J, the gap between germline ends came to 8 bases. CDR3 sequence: CSVDRGVNTEAFF. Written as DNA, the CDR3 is TGCAGCGTTGACAGGGGAGTGAACACTGAAGCTTTCTTT.

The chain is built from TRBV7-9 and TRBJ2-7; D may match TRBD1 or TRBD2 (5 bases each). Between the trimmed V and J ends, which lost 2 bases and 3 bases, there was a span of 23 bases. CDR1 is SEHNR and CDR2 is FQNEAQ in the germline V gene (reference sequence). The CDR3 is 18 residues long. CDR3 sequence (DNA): TGTGCCAGCAGCTTACCGGCTAGCTACGGGGCCAACGTCTACGAGCAGTACGTC. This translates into CASSLPASYGANVYEQYV.

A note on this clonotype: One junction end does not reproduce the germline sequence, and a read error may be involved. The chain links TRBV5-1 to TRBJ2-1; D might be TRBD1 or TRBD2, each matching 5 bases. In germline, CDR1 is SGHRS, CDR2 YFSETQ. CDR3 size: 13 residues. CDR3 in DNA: TGTGCCAGCAGCTTGGAGAGGGACGGGCTGCAGTTCTTC. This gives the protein CASSLERDGLQFF.

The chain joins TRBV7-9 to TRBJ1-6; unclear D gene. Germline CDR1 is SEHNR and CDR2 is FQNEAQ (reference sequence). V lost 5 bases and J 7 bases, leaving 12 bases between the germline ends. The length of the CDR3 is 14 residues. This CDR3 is CASSQASPNSPLHF. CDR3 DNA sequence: TGTGCCAGCAGCCAAGCGTCCCCCAATTCACCCCTCCACTTT.